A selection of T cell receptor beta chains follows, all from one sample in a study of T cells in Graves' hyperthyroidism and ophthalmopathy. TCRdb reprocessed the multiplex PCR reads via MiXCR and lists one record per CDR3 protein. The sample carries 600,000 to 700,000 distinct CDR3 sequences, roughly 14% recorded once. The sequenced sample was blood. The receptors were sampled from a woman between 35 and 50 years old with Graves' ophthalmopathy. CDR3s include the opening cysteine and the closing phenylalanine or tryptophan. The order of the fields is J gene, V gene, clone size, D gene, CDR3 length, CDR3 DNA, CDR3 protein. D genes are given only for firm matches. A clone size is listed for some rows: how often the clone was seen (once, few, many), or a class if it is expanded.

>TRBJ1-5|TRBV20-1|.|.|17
TGCAGTGCTAGGGAGGTGGGGGGGTGGGACGGCAATCAGCCCCAGCATTTT
CSAREVGGWDGNQPQHF
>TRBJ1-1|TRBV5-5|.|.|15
TGTGCCAGCAGCTTGGATGGGGCAGAGAGCACTGAAGCTTTCTTT
CASSLDGAESTEAFF
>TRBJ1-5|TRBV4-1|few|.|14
TGCGCCAGCAGCCCGTCGACAGTGGGTCAGCCCCAGCATTTT
CASSPSTVGQPQHF
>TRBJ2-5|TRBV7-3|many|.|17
TGTGCCAGCAGCCCCCACGGGGTCAGCGTGCGGGGCGAGACCCAGTACTTC
CASSPHGVSVRGETQYF
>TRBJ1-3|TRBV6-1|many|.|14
TGTGCCAGCAGTATAGACGGTACAGGAAACACCATATATTTT
CASSIDGTGNTIYF
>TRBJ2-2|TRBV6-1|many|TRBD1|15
TGTGCCAGCAGTGGACAGGGGAGGAACACCGGGGAGCTGTTTTTT
CASSGQGRNTGELFF
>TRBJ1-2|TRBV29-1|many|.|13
TGCAGCGTCGAGGGTGCACTCGGCTATGGCTACACCTTC
CSVEGALGYGYTF
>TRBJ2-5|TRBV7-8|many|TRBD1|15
TGTGCCAGCAGCGGAACGACAGGGCCGGGGGAGACCCAGTACTTC
CASSGTTGPGETQYF
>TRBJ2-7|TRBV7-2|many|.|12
TGTGCCAGCAGCTTGAACGATGAGTGGCAGTACTTC
CASSLNDEWQYF
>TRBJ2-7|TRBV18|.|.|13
TGTGCCAGCTCACCCCCACAGGAGACCGAGCAGTACTTC
CASSPPQETEQYF
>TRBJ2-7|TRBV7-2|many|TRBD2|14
TGTGCCAGCAGCCTGCGGGGGAGTGTGAACGAGCAGTACTTC
CASSLRGSVNEQYF
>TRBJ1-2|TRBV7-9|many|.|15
TGTGCCAGCAGCCAACGCGAGTTGTCTAACTATGGCTACACCTTC
CASSQRELSNYGYTF
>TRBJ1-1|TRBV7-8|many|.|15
TGTGCCAGCAGCTTAGGGACGGGGGCAAACACTGAAGCTTTCTTT
CASSLGTGANTEAFF
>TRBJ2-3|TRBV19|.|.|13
TGTGCCAGTAGTATAGAAACTACAGATACGCAGTATTTT
CASSIETTDTQYF
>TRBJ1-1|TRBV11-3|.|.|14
TGTGCCAGCAGCCCGTTACGGGGAACTTCTGAAGCTTTCTTT
CASSPLRGTSEAFF
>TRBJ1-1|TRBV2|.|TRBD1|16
TGTGCCAGCAGGGATAGCTGGGACAGCCTGAACACTGAAGCTTTCTTT
CASRDSWDSLNTEAFF
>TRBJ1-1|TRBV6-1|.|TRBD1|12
TGTGCCAGCGGACCACAGGGGAGTGAAGCTTTCTTT
CASGPQGSEAFF
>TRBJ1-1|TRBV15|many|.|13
TGTGCCACCAGCCCGAACAGGGACACTGAAGCTTTCTTT
CATSPNRDTEAFF
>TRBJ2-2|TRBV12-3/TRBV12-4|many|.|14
TGTGCCAGCAGTCTCCAGATGAACACCGGGGAGCTGTTTTTT
CASSLQMNTGELFF
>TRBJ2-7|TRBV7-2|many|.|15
TGTGCCAGCAGCTTAGGTTTGGGACCTACCTACGAGCAGTACTTC
CASSLGLGPTYEQYF
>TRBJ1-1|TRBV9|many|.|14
TGTGCCAGCTCCAATGGGGTCGGGAACACTGAAGCTTTCTTT
CASSNGVGNTEAFF
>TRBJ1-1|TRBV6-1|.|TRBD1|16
TGTGCCAGCAGCCCCACCGGGACAGGGCGAATCACTGAAGCTTTCTTT
CASSPTGTGRITEAFF
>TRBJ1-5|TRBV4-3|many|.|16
TGCGCCAGCAGCCAAGATAGAGCCAGCATTAATCAGCCCCAGCATTTT
CASSQDRASINQPQHF
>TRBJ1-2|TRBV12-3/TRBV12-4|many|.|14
TGTGCCAGCAGTTTACGATCCGGGACTTATGGCTACATCTTC
CASSLRSGTYGYIF
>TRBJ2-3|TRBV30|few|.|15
TGTGCCTGGAGGAACGACAGGATTAGCACAGATACGCAGTATTTT
CAWRNDRISTDTQYF
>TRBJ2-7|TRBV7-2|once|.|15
TGTGCCAGCAGCTTCGCCGGGACCCAGACCTACGAGCAGTACTTC
CASSFAGTQTYEQYF
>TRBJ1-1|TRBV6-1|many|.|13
TGTGCCAGCAGTGAATCACAGGGTCTCGAAGCTTTCTTT
CASSESQGLEAFF
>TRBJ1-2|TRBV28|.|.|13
TGTGCCAGTCGCCTCTTGGGTAACTATGGCTACACCTTC
CASRLLGNYGYTF
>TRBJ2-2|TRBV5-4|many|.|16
TGTGCCAGCAGCTCGACCCGGGACCTTACCACCGGGGAGCTGTTTTTT
CASSSTRDLTTGELFF
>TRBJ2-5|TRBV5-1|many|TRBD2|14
TGCGCCAGCACGACTAGCGGGGTGCAAGAGACCCAGTACTTC
CASTTSGVQETQYF
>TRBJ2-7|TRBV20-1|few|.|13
TGCAGTGCTTTCGGGACGGAATCCTACGAGCAGTACTTC
CSAFGTESYEQYF
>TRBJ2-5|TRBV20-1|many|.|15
TGCAGCGATCAAAGGCCGGGACCCTTTGGTGAGACCCAGTACTTC
CSDQRPGPFGETQYF
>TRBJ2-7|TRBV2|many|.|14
TGTGCCAGCAGGGACAGTTCTTCTGCCTACGAGCAGTACTTC
CASRDSSSAYEQYF
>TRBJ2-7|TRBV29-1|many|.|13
TGCAGCGTTGCAGGGGCGGGATCCTACGAGCAGTACTTC
CSVAGAGSYEQYF
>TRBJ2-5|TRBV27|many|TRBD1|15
TGTGCCAGCAGTCCGGGGACAGGGATTGGGGAGACCCAGTACTTC
CASSPGTGIGETQYF
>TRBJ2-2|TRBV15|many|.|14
TGTGCCACCAGCAGAGCAAGGGGTACCGGGGAGCTGTTTTTT
CATSRARGTGELFF
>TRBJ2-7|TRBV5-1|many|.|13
TGCGCCACCCGCCTGCGGGAAGTAGGCGAGCAGTACTTC
CATRLREVGEQYF
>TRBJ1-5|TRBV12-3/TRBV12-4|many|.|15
TGTGCCAGCAGTTCCGCCGGGGCGGGGAATCAGCCCCAGCATTTT
CASSSAGAGNQPQHF
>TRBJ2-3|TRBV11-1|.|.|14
TGTGCCAGCAGCTCGCGGGGGCTCACAGATACGCAGTATTTT
CASSSRGLTDTQYF
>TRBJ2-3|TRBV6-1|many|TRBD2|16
TGTGCCAGCAGCCTCGGACTAGCGGGAGGAATAGATACGCAGTATTTT
CASSLGLAGGIDTQYF
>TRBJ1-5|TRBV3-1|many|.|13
TGTGCCAGCAGCCAAGCTGGGGAATCGCCCCAGCATTTT
CASSQAGESPQHF